The rows below give T cell receptor beta chains drawn from one sample of a study of cytomegalovirus exposure and HLA in healthy donors. Profiling relied on immunoSEQ multiplex PCR, and the TCRdb table lists in-frame clones only, not all of them. The table shows about 220,000 clones, with 75% to 95% occurring only once. Sample: PBMCs. These receptors came from a woman between 18 and 30 years old in good health and CMV-seronegative. CDR3s include the opening cysteine and the closing phenylalanine or tryptophan. D genes are given only for firm matches. Clone size, where shown, is once, few, many, or a class for clones that have expanded.

j_call	d_call	v_call	clone_size	cdr3_nt	cdr3_aa
TRBJ2-2	-	TRBV2	once	TGTGCCAGCAGTATACGCAAACTGGGACTCCCGTTTTTT	CASSIRKLGLPFF
TRBJ2-7	-	TRBV2	-	TGTGCCAGCGGGAGTGGGCTAGTGAGTGTCCACGAGCAGTACTTC	CASGSGLVSVHEQYF
TRBJ2-2	-	TRBV11-3	once	TGTGCCAGCAGCTTAGATGGAGAGAACACCGGGGAGCTGTTTTTT	CASSLDGENTGELFF
TRBJ2-7	-	TRBV11-2	-	TGTGCCAGCAGCCGAACTATGGATACGTACGAGCAGTACTTC	CASSRTMDTYEQYF
TRBJ2-1	TRBD1	TRBV29-1	-	TGCAGCGTTGAAGCCCCCCAGACAGGGTCTGTTGAGCAGTTCTTC	CSVEAPQTGSVEQFF
TRBJ2-1	TRBD2	TRBV9	once	TGTGCCAGCAGCGTAGGTATAGCGGGAGGCCCCTACAATGAGCAGTTCTTC	CASSVGIAGGPYNEQFF
TRBJ2-7	TRBD1	TRBV30	-	TGTGCCTGGAGTGCGGACAGGGGGCGATACGAGCAGTACTTC	CAWSADRGRYEQYF
TRBJ2-7	TRBD2	TRBV6-1	-	TGTGCCAGCAGTGTTACCAGTTCCGGGACTAGCGGGGAGCAGTACTTC	CASSVTSSGTSGEQYF
TRBJ2-7	TRBD2	TRBV28	-	TGTGCCAGCAGAAGGACTAGCACCGGGCAGTACTTC	CASRRTSTGQYF
TRBJ2-1	TRBD2	TRBV9	-	TGTGCCAGCAGCGTCGGCGGGAGAATTGATATAGGCGATGAGCAGTTCTTC	CASSVGGRIDIGDEQFF
TRBJ2-3	-	TRBV7-2	-	TGTGCCAGCAGCTCGGGATGGGATACGCAGTATTTT	CASSSGWDTQYF
TRBJ2-1	TRBD2	TRBV5-4	-	TGTGCCAGCAGCGAAGGGACTAGCGGGCGCACTGAGCAGTTCTTC	CASSEGTSGRTEQFF
TRBJ2-6	-	TRBV6-1	-	TGTGCCAGCAGTGAATTGAGTTCCCGGGGAGTCGGCAACTCTGGGGCCAACGTCCTGACTTTC	CASSELSSRGVGNSGANVLTF
TRBJ1-3	-	TRBV10-3	once	TGTGCCACCATGGCCCGGAGCTCTGGAAACACCATATATTTT	CATMARSSGNTIYF
TRBJ2-7	-	TRBV5-1	-	TGCGCCAGCAGAGGGGCGGGGACCTCCTACGAGCAGTACTTC	CASRGAGTSYEQYF
TRBJ2-1	TRBD1	TRBV6-1	-	TGTGCCAGCAGCCTACCGGGACAGGGATACAATGAGCAGTTCTTC	CASSLPGQGYNEQFF
TRBJ2-1	TRBD1	TRBV19	-	TGTGCCAGTAGTACCGGACAGGGGGCTTACAATGAGCAGTTCTTC	CASSTGQGAYNEQFF
TRBJ2-1	TRBD2	TRBV7-2	-	TGTGCCAGCAGCTTAAAAGGCGGGAGACCCTACAATGAGCAGTTCTTC	CASSLKGGRPYNEQFF
TRBJ2-1	TRBD2	TRBV7-9	once	TGTGCCAGCAGCCCTTCTCTCGGGCGGGAGTATATGGATGAGCAGTTCTTC	CASSPSLGREYMDEQFF
TRBJ1-4	TRBD1	TRBV27	once	TGTGCCAGCAGTTTCCAGGGGGTCGGTGAAAAACTGTTTTTT	CASSFQGVGEKLFF